This entry lists 9 T cell receptor beta chains sequenced from one sample in a study of Ad26.COV2.S vaccination and SARS-CoV-2 variants (dated by TCRdb to 2020 to 2022). The intended sense of this specimen's treatment or condition label: around 19 received Ad26.COV2.S at low or high dose, single or two shots; 5 received placebo; per-sample allocation not given. For vaccine and placebo recipients, the sequenced repertoires came from samples collected on day 63 after the first injection. The library was made by the immunoSEQ multiplex PCR assay. TCRdb retrieved this table from immuneACCESS and kept in-frame rearrangements only. Not all clones are present; in checked studies, unresolved V genes account for under half, and no reason is known for the remainder. Across this sample there are approximately 480,000 clones, with about 83% seen only once. The ten largest clonotypes hold about 13% of the sample.

Sequenced here: peripheral blood, sampled in a trial of Ad26.COV2.S vaccine versus placebo. The receptors stem from a person aged 18-60 years who received the Ad26.COV2.S COVID-19 vaccine or a placebo.

This chain joins TRBV7-2 and TRBJ1-2; D is possibly TRBD1 (5 bases). Germline CDR1 reads SGHTA; CDR2 reads FQGNSA. The CDR3 length is 13 residues. Between the trimmed V and J ends, which lost 2 bases and 7 bases, there was a span of 11 bases. The CDR3 loop reads CASSLLGTLGYTF. CDR3 nucleotides: TGTGCCAGCAGCTTATTAGGGACGCTTGGCTACACCTTC.

The rearrangement links TRBV19 to TRBJ1-4, with D maybe TRBD1 (5 bases). Germline loops: CDR1 LNHDA, CDR2 SQIVND (reference sequence). This CDR3 is 14 amino acids long. The ends were cut back, 6 bases at V and 4 bases at J, with 12 bases in the middle. The CDR3 protein is CASRRQGFNEKLFF. In nucleotides, the CDR3 is TGTGCCAGTAGACGTCAGGGCTTTAATGAAAAACTGTTTTTT. The whole variable domain, remainder taken from reference TRBV19 and TRBJ1-4, is DGGITQSPKYLFRKEGQNVTLSCEQNLNHDAMYWYRQDPGQGLRLIYYSQIVNDFQKGDIAEGYSVSREKKESFPLTVTSAQKNPTAFYLCASRRQGFNEKLFFGSGTQLSVL.

This clone has just one count. The chain couples TRBV19 to TRBJ2-5, with TRBD2 as a possible D gene (6 bases). This CDR3 has 14 residues. Trimming took off 0 bases at V and 5 bases at J, with 10 bases between the two ends. Germline lookup yields CDR1 LNHDA and CDR2 SQIVND (reference sequence). CDR3 sequence (DNA): TGTGCCAGTAGTATAGATGCGGGGCTTGAGACCCAGTACTTC. Protein: CASSIDAGLETQYF.

The CDR3 nucleotides are TGTGCCAGCAGCTTAGGGGCCGCACCGAGAGGGGAGCTGTTTTTT. Translation: CASSLGAAPRGELFF. This chain connects TRBV7-2 to TRBJ2-2, with D unclear. The CDR3 consists of 15 residues. Germline values: CDR1 SGHTA, CDR2 FQGNSA. V was clipped by 1 base and J by 8 bases, with 14 bases between them.

This clone has just a few counts. This chain links TRBV5-1 with TRBJ2-1, with 8 bases lining up with TRBD2. From germline, CDR1 is SGHRS and CDR2 YFSETQ. With V trimmed by 8 bases and J by 6 bases, 13 bases remained unmatched. CDR3 length: 15 residues. The CDR3 region is CASSRREGMSNEQFF. The CDR3 DNA follows: TGCGCCAGTTCCCGACGGGAGGGGATGAGCAATGAGCAGTTCTTC.

The CDR3 loop is CASSRGEDNSPLHF. Here the CDR3 DNA reads TGTGCCAGCAGTCGGGGGGAGGATAATTCACCCCTCCACTTT. This chain joins TRBV28 and TRBJ1-6; weak D call: TRBD1 (5 bases). CDR1 is MDHEN, CDR2 SYDVKM, per germline. This CDR3 has 14 amino acids. With 5 bases removed from V and 5 bases from J, the gap between germline ends came to 10 bases.

V gene TRBV4-1 combines with J gene TRBJ1-3; D is uncertain. The CDR3 is 15 residues long. V lost 1 base, J lost 1 base, and 8 bases lay in between. In germline, CDR1 is MGHRA, CDR2 YSYEKL. The CDR3, as DNA: TGCGCCAGCAGCCAAGTGGGAAGATCTGGAAACACCATATATTTT. Its protein is CASSQVGRSGNTIYF.

The V call is TRBV7-3, the J call TRBJ2-7; no clear D gene. CDR3 length equals 14 residues. Germline-derived CDR1 and CDR2 are SGHTA and FQGTGA. Trimming stripped 5 bases from V and 6 bases from J, with 17 bases between. The CDR3 reads CASSPGRALGEQYF. The CDR3 DNA reads TGTGCCAGCAGCCCGGGTAGGGCCCTCGGCGAGCAGTACTTC.

The chain carries TRBV10-3 and TRBJ1-5; no clear D. The CDR3 covers 14 residues. Germline CDR1 and CDR2: ENHRY and SYGVKD. The V gene lost 3 bases and the J gene lost 6 bases, with 12 bases spanning the gap. The CDR3 here is CAISDQSQSQPQHF. In nucleotides, the CDR3 is TGTGCCATCAGTGACCAGAGTCAAAGTCAGCCCCAGCATTTT.